Sequencing of this TCR beta chain was carried out in a study of cytomegalovirus exposure and HLA in healthy donors. Use of 60 Vbeta and 13 Jbeta primers characterized the PCR. Sequencing used immunoSEQ multiplex PCR; TCRdb keeps in-frame clones, though not all of them. The data hold 150,000 to 200,000 clones, with 65% to 70% observed a single time. Whole-study results and caveats: Later on, a genetic analysis was performed. It linked a missense variant in DCLRE1C with V- and J-gene trimming of TCR beta. The authors excluded some V segments, including TRBV6-2 and TRBV6-3, as indistinguishable.

The donors, nominally healthy at sampling, likely had unrecorded immune exposures. In regard to this clone: Its cognate antigen is unknown.

V lost 0 bases, J lost 5 bases, and 5 bases stayed unmatched. The germline V gene encodes CDR1 SGDLS and CDR2 YYNGEE. The CDR3 runs to 15 residues. The sequenced sample consisted of PBMCs. The chain recombines TRBV9 with TRBJ1-1; 9 bases are shared with TRBD1. This TCR was sampled from a woman between 18 and 29 years old in good health and CMV-seropositive. This chain's CDR3 is CASSVGTTGGTEAFF. DNA of the CDR3: TGTGCCAGCAGCGTAGGCACGACAGGGGGGACTGAAGCTTTCTTT. Based on the CDR3 plus reference TRBV9 and TRBJ1-1, the full variable domain is DSGVTQTPKHLITATGQRVTLRCSPRSGDLSVYWYQQSLDQGLQFLIQYYNGEERAKGNILERFSAQQFPDLHSELNLSSLELGDSALYFCASSVGTTGGTEAFFGQGTRLTVV.